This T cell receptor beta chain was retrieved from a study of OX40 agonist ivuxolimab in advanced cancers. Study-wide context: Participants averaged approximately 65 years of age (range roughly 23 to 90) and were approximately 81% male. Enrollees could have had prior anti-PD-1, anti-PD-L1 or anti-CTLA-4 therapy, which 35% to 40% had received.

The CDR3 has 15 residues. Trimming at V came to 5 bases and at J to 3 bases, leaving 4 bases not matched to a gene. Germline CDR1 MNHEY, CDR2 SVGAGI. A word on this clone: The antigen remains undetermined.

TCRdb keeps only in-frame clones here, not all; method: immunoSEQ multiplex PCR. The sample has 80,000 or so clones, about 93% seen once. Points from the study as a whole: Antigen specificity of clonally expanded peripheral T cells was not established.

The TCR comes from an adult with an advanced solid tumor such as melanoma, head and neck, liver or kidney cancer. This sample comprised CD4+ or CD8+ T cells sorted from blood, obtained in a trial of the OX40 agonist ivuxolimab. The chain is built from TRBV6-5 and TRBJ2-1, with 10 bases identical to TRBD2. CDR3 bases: TGTGCCAGCAGTACAACTAGCGGGGACTACAATGAGCAGTTCTTC. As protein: CASSTTSGDYNEQFF.